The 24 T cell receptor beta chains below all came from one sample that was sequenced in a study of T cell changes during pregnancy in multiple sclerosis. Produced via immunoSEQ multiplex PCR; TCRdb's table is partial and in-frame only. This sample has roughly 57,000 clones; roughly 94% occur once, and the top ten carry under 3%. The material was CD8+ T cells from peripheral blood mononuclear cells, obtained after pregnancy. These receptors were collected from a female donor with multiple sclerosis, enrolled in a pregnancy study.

In DNA, the CDR3 is TGTGCCAGCAGTTACCAGGGGATCCACGAGCAGTACTTC. Residues: CASSYQGIHEQYF. The chain joins TRBV27 to TRBJ2-7; D is possibly TRBD1 (6 bases). Germline CDR1 MNHEY, CDR2 SMNVEV (reference sequence). V shed 4 bases and J shed 5 bases, with 12 bases lying between them. The CDR3 contains 13 residues.

The CDR3 sequence: CAWSPPGQDAFTYEQYF. The CDR3 DNA reads as TGTGCCTGGAGCCCACCGGGACAGGACGCCTTTACCTACGAGCAGTACTTC. The V call is TRBV30, the J call TRBJ2-7, with 8 bases lining up with TRBD1. In germline, CDR1 is GTSNPN, CDR2 SVGIG (reference sequence). This CDR3 contains 17 residues. Trimming cost V 3 bases and J 2 bases; bases outside gene matches: 15.

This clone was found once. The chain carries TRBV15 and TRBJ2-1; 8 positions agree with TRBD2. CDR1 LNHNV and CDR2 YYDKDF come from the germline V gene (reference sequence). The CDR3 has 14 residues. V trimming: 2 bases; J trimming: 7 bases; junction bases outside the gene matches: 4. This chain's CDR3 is CATSRSGRRNEQFF. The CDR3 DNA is TGTGCCACCAGCAGAAGCGGGAGAAGAAATGAGCAGTTCTTC.

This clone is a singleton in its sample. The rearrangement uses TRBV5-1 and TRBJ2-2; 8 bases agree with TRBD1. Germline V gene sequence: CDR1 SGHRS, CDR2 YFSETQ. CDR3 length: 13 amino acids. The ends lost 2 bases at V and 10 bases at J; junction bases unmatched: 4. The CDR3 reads CASSFGQGVELFF. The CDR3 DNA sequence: TGCGCCAGCAGCTTCGGACAGGGTGTGGAGCTGTTTTTT.

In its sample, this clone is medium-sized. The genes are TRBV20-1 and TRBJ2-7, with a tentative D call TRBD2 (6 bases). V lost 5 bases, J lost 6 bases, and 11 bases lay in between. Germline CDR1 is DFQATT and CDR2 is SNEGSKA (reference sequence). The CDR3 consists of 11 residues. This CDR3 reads CSARRLVEQYF. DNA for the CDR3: TGCAGTGCTCGAAGACTAGTCGAGCAGTACTTC.

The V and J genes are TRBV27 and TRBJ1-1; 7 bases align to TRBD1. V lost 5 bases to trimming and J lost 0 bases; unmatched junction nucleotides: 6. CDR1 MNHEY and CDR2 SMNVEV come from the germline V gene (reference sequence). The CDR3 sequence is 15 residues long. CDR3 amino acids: CASSPLTGVNTEAFF. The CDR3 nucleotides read TGTGCCAGCAGTCCACTCACAGGGGTGAACACTGAAGCTTTCTTT.

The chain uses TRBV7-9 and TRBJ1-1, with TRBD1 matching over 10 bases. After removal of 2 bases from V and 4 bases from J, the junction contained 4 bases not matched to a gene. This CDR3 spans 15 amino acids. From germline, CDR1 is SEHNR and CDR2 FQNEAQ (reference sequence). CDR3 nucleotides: TGTGCCAGCAGCTTACGACAGGGGGCTTTCACTGAAGCTTTCTTT. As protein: CASSLRQGAFTEAFF.

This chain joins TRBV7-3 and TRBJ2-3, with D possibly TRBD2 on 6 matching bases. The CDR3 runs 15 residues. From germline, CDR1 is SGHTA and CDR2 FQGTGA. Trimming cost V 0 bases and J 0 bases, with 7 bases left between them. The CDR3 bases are TGTGCCAGCAGCTTAACCGGGACTAGCACAGATACGCAGTATTTT. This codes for CASSLTGTSTDTQYF.

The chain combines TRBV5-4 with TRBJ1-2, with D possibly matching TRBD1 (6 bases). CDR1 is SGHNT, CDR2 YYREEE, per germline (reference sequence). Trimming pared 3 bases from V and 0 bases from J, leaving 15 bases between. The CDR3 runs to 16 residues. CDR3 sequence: CASSSYQGTTNYGYTF. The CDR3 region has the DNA TGTGCCAGCAGCTCCTACCAGGGGACTACTAACTATGGCTACACCTTC.

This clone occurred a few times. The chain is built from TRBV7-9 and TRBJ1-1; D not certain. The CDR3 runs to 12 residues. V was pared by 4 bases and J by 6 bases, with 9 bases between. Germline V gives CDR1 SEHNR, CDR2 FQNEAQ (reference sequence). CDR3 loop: CASSSLDAEAFF. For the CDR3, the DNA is TGTGCCAGCAGCTCACTTGATGCTGAAGCTTTCTTT.

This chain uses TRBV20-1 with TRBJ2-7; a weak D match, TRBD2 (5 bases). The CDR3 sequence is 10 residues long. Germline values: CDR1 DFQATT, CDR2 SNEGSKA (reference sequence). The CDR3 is CSRTQYEQYF. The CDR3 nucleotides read TGCAGCCGGACTCAATACGAGCAGTACTTC.

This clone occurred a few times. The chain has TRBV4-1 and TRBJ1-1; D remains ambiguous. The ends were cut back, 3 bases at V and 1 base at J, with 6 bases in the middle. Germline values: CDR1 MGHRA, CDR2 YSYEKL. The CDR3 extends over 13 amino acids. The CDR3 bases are TGCGCCAGCAGCCATGCGGGGAACACTGAAGCTTTCTTT. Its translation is CASSHAGNTEAFF.

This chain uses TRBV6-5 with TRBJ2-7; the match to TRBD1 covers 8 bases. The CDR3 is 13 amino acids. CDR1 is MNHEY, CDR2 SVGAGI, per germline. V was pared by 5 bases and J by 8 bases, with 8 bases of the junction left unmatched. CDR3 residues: CASSHDRGGQQYF. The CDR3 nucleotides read TGTGCCAGCAGTCATGACAGGGGTGGGCAGCAGTACTTC.

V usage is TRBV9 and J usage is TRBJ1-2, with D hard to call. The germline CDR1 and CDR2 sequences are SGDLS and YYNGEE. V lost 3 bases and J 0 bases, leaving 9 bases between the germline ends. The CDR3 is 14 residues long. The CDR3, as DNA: TGTGCCAGCAGCGCGGGAACAGCTAACTATGGCTACACCTTC. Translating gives CASSAGTANYGYTF.

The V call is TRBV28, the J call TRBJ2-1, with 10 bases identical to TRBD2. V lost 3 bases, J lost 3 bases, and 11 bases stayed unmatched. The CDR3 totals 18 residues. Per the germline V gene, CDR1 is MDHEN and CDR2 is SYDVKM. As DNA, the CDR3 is TGTGCCAGCAGTTTCGGGCTAGCGGGAGTCGGGGGCTACAATGAGCAGTTCTTC. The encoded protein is CASSFGLAGVGGYNEQFF.

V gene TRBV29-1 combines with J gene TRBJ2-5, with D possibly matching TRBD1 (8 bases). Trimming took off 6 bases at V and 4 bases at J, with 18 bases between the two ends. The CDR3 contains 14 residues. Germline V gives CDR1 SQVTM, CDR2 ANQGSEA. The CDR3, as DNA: TGCAGCGTCGCCGGACAGGGAGGGCGAGAGACCCAGTACTTC. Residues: CSVAGQGGRETQYF.

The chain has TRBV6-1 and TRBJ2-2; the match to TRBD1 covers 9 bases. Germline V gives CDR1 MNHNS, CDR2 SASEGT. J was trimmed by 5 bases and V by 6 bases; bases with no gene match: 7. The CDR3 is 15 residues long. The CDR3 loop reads CASSRTGAGTGELFF. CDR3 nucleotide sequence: TGTGCCAGCAGCCGGACAGGGGCCGGGACCGGGGAGCTGTTTTTT.

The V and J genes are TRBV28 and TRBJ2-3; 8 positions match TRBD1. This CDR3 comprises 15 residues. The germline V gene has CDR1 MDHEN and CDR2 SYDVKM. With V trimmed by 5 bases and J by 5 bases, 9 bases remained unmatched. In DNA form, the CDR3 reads TGTGCCAGCAGTCCCTCCTCGGACAGGGAAGATACGCAGTATTTT. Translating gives CASSPSSDREDTQYF.

CDR3 residues: CASSLRREVSYNEQFF. As DNA, the CDR3 is TGTGCCAGCAGCTTGCGGCGGGAGGTGTCCTACAATGAGCAGTTCTTC. This chain links TRBV5-4 with TRBJ2-1; TRBD2 matches at 8 bases. Germline values: CDR1 SGHNT, CDR2 YYREEE (reference sequence). This CDR3 is built from 16 residues. V shed 1 base, J shed 1 base, and the junction held 4 bases outside the gene matches.

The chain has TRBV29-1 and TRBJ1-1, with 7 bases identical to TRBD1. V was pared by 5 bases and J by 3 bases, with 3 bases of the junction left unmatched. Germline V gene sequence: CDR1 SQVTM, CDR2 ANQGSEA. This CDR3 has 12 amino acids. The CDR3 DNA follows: TGCAGCGTTCGACAGGGAGACACTGAAGCTTTCTTT. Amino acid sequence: CSVRQGDTEAFF.

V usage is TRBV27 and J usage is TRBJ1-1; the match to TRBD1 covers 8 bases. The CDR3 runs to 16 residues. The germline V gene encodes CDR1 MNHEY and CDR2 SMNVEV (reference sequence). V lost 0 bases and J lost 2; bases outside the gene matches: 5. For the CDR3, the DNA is TGTGCCAGCAGTTTATCCCAGGGGGCGCTTAACACTGAAGCTTTCTTT. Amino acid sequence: CASSLSQGALNTEAFF.

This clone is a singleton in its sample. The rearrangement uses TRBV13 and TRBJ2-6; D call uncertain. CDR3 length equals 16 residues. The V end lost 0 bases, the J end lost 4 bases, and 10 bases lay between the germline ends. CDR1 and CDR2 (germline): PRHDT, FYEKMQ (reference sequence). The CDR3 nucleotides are TGTGCCAGCAGCTTAGGCCTGGGCGCCGGGGCCAACGTCCTGACTTTC. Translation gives CASSLGLGAGANVLTF.

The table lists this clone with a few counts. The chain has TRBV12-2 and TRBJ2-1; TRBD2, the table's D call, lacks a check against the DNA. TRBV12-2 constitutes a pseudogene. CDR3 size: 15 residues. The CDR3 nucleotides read TGTGCAAGTCGTGGACGGGGGGGGCCCTACAATGAGCAGTTCTTC. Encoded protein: CASRGRGGPYNEQFF.

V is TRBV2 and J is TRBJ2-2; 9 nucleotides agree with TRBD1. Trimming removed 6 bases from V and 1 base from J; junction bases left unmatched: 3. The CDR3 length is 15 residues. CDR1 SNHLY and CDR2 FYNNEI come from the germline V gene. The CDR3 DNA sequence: TGTGCCAGCAGGCGACAGGGGGGGAACACCGGGGAGCTGTTTTTT. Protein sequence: CASRRQGGNTGELFF. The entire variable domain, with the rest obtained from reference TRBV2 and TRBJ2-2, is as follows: EPEVTQTPSHQVTQMGQEVILRCVPISNHLYFYWYRQILGQKVEFLVSFYNNEISEKSEIFDDQFSVERPDGSNFTLKIRSTKLEDSAMYFCASRRQGGNTGELFFGEGSRLTVL.